These 7 T cell receptor beta chains share one sample of origin, sequenced in a study of read filtering for tumor transcriptome and immune sequencing. The library was built from roughly 400 ng RNA with molecular barcoded adaptors for alpha/delta and beta/gamma chains. TCRdb ran MiXCR on the reads and lists one entry per CDR3 protein. The sample consists of more than 100,000 distinct CDR3 sequences, 10% to 15% of them appearing once. The sample taken for sequencing was a population of CD138-negative cells sorted from bone marrow. These receptors all come from a donor aged 40 or over with multiple myeloma.

The sample holds many counts of this clonotype. The V gene is TRBV28, the J gene TRBJ1-5; D call uncertain. The CDR3 has 16 residues. Germline loops: CDR1 MDHEN, CDR2 SYDVKM. Trimming removed 3 bases at V and 1 base at J, with 13 bases between. The CDR3 DNA sequence: TGTGCCAGCAGTTTGGGCGGATTAAAAAGCAATCAGCCCCAGCATTTT. Translation gives CASSLGGLKSNQPQHF.

This clonotype was detected a few times. The DNA for the CDR3 is TGTGCCAGCAGCCCAGGGACTATCACAGATACGCAGTATTTT. Translation gives CASSPGTITDTQYF. The chain joins TRBV5-6 to TRBJ2-3; 7 nucleotides agree with TRBD2. V lost 4 bases and J lost 2; bases outside the gene matches: 4. CDR1 and CDR2 (germline): SGHDT, YYEEEE. The CDR3 runs to 14 residues.

This clonotype was seen ten or more times. V usage is TRBV12-3 or TRBV12-4 and J usage is TRBJ2-1; 7 bases match TRBD2. V lost 3 bases, J lost 2 bases, and 4 bases stayed unmatched. The CDR3 contains 15 residues. This CDR3 reads CASSLRREPYNEQFF. DNA for the CDR3: TGTGCCAGCAGTTTGAGGCGGGAGCCCTACAATGAGCAGTTCTTC.

In its sample, this clonotype was seen many times. The CDR3 DNA reads as TGCAGCGCTGCACAATCGTTCAGTGGGAACACCATATATTTT. Translated: CSAAQSFSGNTIYF. The V call is TRBV29-1, the J call TRBJ1-3; no clear D. The ends were cut back, 7 bases at V and 7 bases at J, with 20 bases in the middle. Germline V gene data show CDR1 as SQVTM and CDR2 as ANQGSEA. CDR3 length: 14 amino acids.

This clonotype has a count of ten or more. This sequence joins TRBV20-1 and TRBJ2-1; D not resolved. The CDR3 covers 15 residues. CDR1 is DFQATT, CDR2 SNEGSKA, per germline (reference sequence). Between the trimmed V and J ends, which lost 3 bases and 8 bases, there was a span of 20 bases. The CDR3 here is CSARSDLLYVDEQFF. The CDR3 bases are TGCAGTGCTAGGTCCGACCTTCTATACGTCGATGAGCAGTTCTTC.

The chain couples TRBV30 to TRBJ2-7; D ambiguous. Looked up from germline, CDR1 is GTSNPN and CDR2 is SVGIG (reference sequence). CDR3 length: 12 residues. V shed 0 bases and J shed 2 bases, with 5 bases lying between them. CDR3 protein: CAWSVGTYEQYF. The CDR3 DNA follows: TGTGCCTGGAGTGTGGGTACCTACGAGCAGTACTTC.

This clonotype was picked up many times. The genes are TRBV12-3 or TRBV12-4 and TRBJ2-1, with TRBD1 matching 7 bases. J gave up 16 bases and V 2 bases, and 11 bases lay outside the gene matches. The CDR3 spans 13 residues. CDR3 region: CASSLKGAGASFF. As DNA, the CDR3 is TGTGCCAGCAGTTTAAAGGGGGCAGGGGCAAGTTTCTTC.